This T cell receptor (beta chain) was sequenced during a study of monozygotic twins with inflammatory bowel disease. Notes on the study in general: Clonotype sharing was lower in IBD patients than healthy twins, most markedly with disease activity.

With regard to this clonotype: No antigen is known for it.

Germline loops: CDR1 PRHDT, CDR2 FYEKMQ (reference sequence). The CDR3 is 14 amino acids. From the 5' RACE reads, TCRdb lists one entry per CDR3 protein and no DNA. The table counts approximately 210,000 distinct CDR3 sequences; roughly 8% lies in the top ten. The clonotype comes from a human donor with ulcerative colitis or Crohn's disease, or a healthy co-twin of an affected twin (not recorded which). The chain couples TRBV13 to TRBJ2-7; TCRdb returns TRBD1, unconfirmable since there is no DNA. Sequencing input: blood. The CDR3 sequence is CASSQRAIYNEQYF.